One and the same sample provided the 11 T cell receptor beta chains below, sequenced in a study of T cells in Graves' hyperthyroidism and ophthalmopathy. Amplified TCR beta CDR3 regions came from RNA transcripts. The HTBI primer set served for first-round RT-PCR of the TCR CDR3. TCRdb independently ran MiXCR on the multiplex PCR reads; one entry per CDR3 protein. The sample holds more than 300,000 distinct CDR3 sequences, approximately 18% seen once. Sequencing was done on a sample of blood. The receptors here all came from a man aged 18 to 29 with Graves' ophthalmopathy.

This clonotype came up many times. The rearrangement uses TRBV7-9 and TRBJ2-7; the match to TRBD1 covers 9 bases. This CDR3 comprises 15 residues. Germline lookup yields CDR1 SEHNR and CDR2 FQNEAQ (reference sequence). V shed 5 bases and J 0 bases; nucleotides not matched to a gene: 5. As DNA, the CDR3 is TGTGCCAGCAGCGGGACAGGGCGAAGCTCCTACGAGCAGTACTTC. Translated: CASSGTGRSSYEQYF.

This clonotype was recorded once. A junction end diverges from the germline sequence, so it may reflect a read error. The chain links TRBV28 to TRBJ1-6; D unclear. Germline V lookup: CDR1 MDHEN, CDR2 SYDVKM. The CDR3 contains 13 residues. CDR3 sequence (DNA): TGTGCCAGCACGGGTATCAATAATTCACCCTTCCACTTT. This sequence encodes CASTGINNSPFHF.

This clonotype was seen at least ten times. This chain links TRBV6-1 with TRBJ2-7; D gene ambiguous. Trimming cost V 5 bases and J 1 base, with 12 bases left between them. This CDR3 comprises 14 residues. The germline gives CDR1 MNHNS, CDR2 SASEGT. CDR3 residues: CASSSYQESYEQYF. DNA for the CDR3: TGTGCCAGCAGTTCTTACCAGGAGTCCTACGAGCAGTACTTC.

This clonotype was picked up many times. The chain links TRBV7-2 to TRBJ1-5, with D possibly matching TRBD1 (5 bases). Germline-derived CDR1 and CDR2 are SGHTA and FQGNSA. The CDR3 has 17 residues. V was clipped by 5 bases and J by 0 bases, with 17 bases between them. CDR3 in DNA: TGTGCCAGCAGCCCACGGGGGGGAGGAGGTAGCAATCAGCCCCAGCATTTT. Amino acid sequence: CASSPRGGGGSNQPQHF.

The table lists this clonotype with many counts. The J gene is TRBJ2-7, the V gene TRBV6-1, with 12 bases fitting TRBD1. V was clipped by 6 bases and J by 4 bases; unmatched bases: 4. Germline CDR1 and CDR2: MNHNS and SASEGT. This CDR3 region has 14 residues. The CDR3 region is CASSWGQGAYEQYF. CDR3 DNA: TGTGCCAGCAGCTGGGGACAGGGGGCATACGAGCAGTACTTC.

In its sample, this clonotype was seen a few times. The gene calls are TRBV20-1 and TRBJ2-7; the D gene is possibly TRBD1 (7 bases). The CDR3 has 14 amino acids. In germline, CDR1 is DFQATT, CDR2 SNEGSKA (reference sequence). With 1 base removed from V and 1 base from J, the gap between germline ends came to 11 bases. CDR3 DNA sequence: TGCAGTGCTAGAGGGCGGGACAGTTCCTACGAGCAGTACTTC. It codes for CSARGRDSSYEQYF.

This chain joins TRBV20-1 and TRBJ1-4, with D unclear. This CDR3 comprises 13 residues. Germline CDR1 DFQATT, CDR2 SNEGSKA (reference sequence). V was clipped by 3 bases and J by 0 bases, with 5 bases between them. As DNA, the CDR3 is TGCAGTGCTAGGTTCTCAACTAATGAAAAACTGTTTTTT. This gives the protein CSARFSTNEKLFF.

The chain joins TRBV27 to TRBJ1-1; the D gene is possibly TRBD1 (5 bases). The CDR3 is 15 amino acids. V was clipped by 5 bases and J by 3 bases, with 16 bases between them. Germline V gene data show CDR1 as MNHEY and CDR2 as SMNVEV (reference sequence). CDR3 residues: CASSLRDGLYTEAFF. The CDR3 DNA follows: TGTGCCAGCAGTCTCCGGGACGGGCTATACACTGAAGCTTTCTTT.

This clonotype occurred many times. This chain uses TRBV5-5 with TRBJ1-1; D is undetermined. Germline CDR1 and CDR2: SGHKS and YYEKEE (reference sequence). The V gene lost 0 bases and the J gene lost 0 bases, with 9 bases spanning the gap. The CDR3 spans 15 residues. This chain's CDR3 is CASSLDSLMNTEAFF. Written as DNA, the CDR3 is TGTGCCAGCAGCTTGGACAGTCTCATGAACACTGAAGCTTTCTTT.

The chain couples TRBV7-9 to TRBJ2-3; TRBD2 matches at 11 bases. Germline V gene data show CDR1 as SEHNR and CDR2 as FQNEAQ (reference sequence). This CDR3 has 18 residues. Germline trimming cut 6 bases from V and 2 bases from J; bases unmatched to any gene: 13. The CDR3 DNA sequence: TGTGCCAGCAGTCGGGACTCTAGCGGGGGGCACACCACAGATACGCAGTATTTT. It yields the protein CASSRDSSGGHTTDTQYF.

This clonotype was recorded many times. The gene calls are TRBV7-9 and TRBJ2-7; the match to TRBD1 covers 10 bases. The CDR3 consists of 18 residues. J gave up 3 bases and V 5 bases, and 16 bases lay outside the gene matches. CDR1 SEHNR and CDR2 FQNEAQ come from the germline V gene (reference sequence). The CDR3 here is CASSIGRTGGPSLYEQYF. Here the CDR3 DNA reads TGTGCCAGCAGCATAGGACGGACAGGGGGTCCCAGCCTCTACGAGCAGTACTTC.